This T cell receptor (beta chain) was sequenced for a study of response to subunit inactivated influenza vaccine. Study findings and constraints: It was suggested by the authors that few new T cells are recruited by each seasonal influenza vaccination.

TCRdb re-derived calls from the RT-PCR reads in MiXCR, one entry per CDR3 protein. The sample records about 650,000 distinct CDR3 sequences, 14% being singletons. The CDR3 loop spans 15 amino acids. V shed 5 bases and J 2 bases; nucleotides not matched to a gene: 5. Germline loops: CDR1 SGHDN, CDR2 FVKESK. Worth noting for this clonotype: What it recognizes is unknown.

This specimen was PBMCs from blood, taken approximately 15 days before vaccination. The gene calls are TRBV14 and TRBJ2-5; 10 positions agree with TRBD2. The receptor was isolated from a man aged 50 to 60 who received an inactivated influenza vaccine. The DNA for the CDR3 is TGTGCCAGCAGCGAGGGACTAGCGATTCAAGAGACCCAGTACTTC. Translated: CASSEGLAIQETQYF.